A single sample gave rise to the 18 T cell receptor beta chains below, sequenced in a study of identical twins. One entry per CDR3 protein, called by TCRdb with MiXCR from the 5' RACE reads. The data contain approximately 600,000 distinct CDR3 sequences, approximately 10% of them seen just once; the ten biggest clones take up roughly 3%. Another study also made use of these data, one on yellow fever vaccine responses in identical twins.

Sequencing was carried out using PBMCs. Receptors were obtained from a woman younger than 30 in good health.

The chain is built from TRBV3-1 and TRBJ2-3; D remains unclear. This CDR3 is built from 15 residues. Germline lookup yields CDR1 LGHDT and CDR2 YNNKEL (reference sequence). V dropped 4 bases and J dropped 2 bases, with 13 bases sitting between them. CDR3 sequence reads: CASSPALGYTDTQYF. As DNA, the CDR3 is TGTGCCAGCAGCCCAGCCCTAGGATACACAGATACGCAGTATTTT.

This clonotype was counted many times. V and J are TRBV4-3 and TRBJ2-3; no clear D. Per germline, CDR1 LGHNA and CDR2 YSLEER. The CDR3 extends over 13 amino acids. V dropped 3 bases and J dropped 0 bases, with 4 bases sitting between them. The CDR3 nucleotides are TGCGCCAGCAGCCAGACTAGCACAGATACGCAGTATTTT. Protein sequence: CASSQTSTDTQYF.

The chain employs TRBV5-8 and TRBJ2-7; D unresolved. Germline V gene data show CDR1 as SGHTS and CDR2 as YDEGEE. The V end was cut by 8 bases, the J end by 2 bases, with 14 bases between. The CDR3 contains 13 residues. The CDR3 reads CASRARPAYEQYF. The CDR3, as DNA: TGTGCCAGTAGGGCACGGCCTGCCTACGAGCAGTACTTC. Using reference TRBV5-8 and TRBJ2-7 for the parts outside the CDR3, the full variable domain is EAGVTQSPTHLIKTRGQQATLRCSPISGHTSVYWYQQALGLGLQFLLWYDEGEERNRGNFPPRFSGRQFPNYSSELNVNALELEDSALYLCASRARPAYEQYFGPGTRLTVT.

This clonotype was seen many times. The rearrangement uses TRBV7-2 and TRBJ1-2; weak D call: TRBD1 (6 bases). The V gene lost 5 bases and the J gene lost 2 bases, with 12 bases spanning the gap. Germline loops: CDR1 SGHTA, CDR2 FQGNSA. The CDR3 loop spans 14 amino acids. In nucleotides, the CDR3 is TGTGCCAGCAGCATAGGCCAGGGGAACTATGGCTACACCTTC. This translates into CASSIGQGNYGYTF. Supplemented by reference TRBV7-2 and TRBJ1-2, the full variable domain reads GAGVSQSPSNKVTEKGKDVELRCDPISGHTALYWYRQSLGQGLEFLIYFQGNSAPDKSGLPSDRFSAERTGGSVSTLTIQRTQQEDSAVYLCASSIGQGNYGYTFGSGTRLTVV.

The sample holds many counts of this clonotype. The chain uses TRBV4-3 and TRBJ2-1; D uncertain. The germline CDR1 and CDR2 sequences are LGHNA and YSLEER. The CDR3 is 15 residues long. The V end lost 0 bases, the J end lost 7 bases, and 13 bases lay between the germline ends. DNA of the CDR3: TGCGCCAGCAGCCAAGATCGACGACAAAGAAATGAGCAGTTCTTC. Translation gives CASSQDRRQRNEQFF.

The CDR3 sequence: CASSQDPPSGRLDTQYF. CDR3 nucleotide sequence: TGCGCCAGCAGCCAAGACCCCCCTAGCGGGAGGCTGGATACGCAGTATTTT. The chain recombines TRBV4-3 with TRBJ2-3, with 11 bases lining up with TRBD2. CDR1 LGHNA and CDR2 YSLEER come from the germline V gene. V gave up 0 bases and J gave up 6 bases; unmatched junction bases: 8. The CDR3 runs to 17 residues.

The J gene is TRBJ2-7, the V gene TRBV15; 9 bases align to TRBD1. Germline values: CDR1 LNHNV, CDR2 YYDKDF (reference sequence). V shed 4 bases and J 3 bases; nucleotides not matched to a gene: 4. This CDR3 contains 14 residues. The CDR3: CATSTDRGHYEQYF. The CDR3 DNA follows: TGTGCCACCAGCACGGACAGGGGACACTACGAGCAGTACTTC.

The table lists this clonotype with many counts. The chain carries TRBV10-1 and TRBJ2-2; D is uncertain. The ends were cut back, 3 bases at V and 5 bases at J, with 10 bases in the middle. The CDR3 is 14 amino acids. Germline CDR1 WNHNN, CDR2 SYGVQD (reference sequence). The CDR3 sequence: CASSDGSETGELFF. CDR3 DNA: TGCGCCAGCAGTGACGGGTCGGAGACCGGGGAGCTGTTTTTT.

This clonotype was counted only a few times. V is TRBV7-9 and J is TRBJ2-2, with D possibly TRBD1 on 5 matching bases. This CDR3 is built from 16 residues. The ends were cut back, 2 bases at V and 3 bases at J, with 13 bases in the middle. Germline CDR1 is SEHNR and CDR2 is FQNEAQ (reference sequence). This CDR3 reads CASSLTMDTDTGELFF. CDR3 DNA sequence: TGTGCCAGCAGCTTAACCATGGACACCGACACCGGGGAGCTGTTTTTT.

This clonotype was seen only a few times. CDR3 protein: CSAYRRSAKNIRYF. CDR3 sequence (DNA): TGCAGTGCATATCGAAGATCAGCCAAAAACATTCGTTACTTC. This rearrangement joins TRBV20-1 to TRBJ2-4; the D is unclear. Per germline, CDR1 DFQATT and CDR2 SNEGSKA (reference sequence). The CDR3 covers 14 residues. V lost 6 bases, J lost 16 bases, and 28 bases lay in between.

This clonotype was seen a handful of times. The chain employs TRBV11-2 and TRBJ2-3, with 7 bases lining up with TRBD2. The CDR3 is 15 amino acids. V lost 0 bases and J lost 5; bases outside the gene matches: 5. CDR1 and CDR2 (germline): SGHAT, FQNNGV. The CDR3 region is CASSLDLRGVDTQYF. The CDR3 bases are TGTGCCAGCAGCTTAGATCTCCGGGGGGTAGATACGCAGTATTTT.

This clonotype was observed a handful of times. The chain is built from TRBV13 and TRBJ2-7; 9 bases fit TRBD2. This CDR3 has 19 residues. Germline CDR1 is PRHDT and CDR2 is FYEKMQ (reference sequence). V lost 7 bases to trimming and J lost 3 bases; unmatched junction nucleotides: 22. CDR3 sequence reads: CASTQRDLSGTSLDYEQYF. For the CDR3, the DNA is TGTGCCAGCACCCAACGGGACCTATCCGGGACTAGCTTGGACTACGAGCAGTACTTC.

To note about this clonotype: It may be a read error: a sequence one base away is much more abundant. CDR3 region: CASSLNLSGRAENIQYF. CDR3 DNA sequence: TGTGCCAGCAGTTTAAACCTAAGCGGGAGGGCCGAGAACATTCAGTACTTC. The rearrangement uses TRBV28 and TRBJ2-4; TRBD2 matches 10 bases. Germline CDR1 is MDHEN and CDR2 is SYDVKM. V shed 2 bases and J 7 bases; nucleotides not matched to a gene: 11. This CDR3 comprises 17 residues.

In this sample, this clonotype turned up a few times. The V and J genes are TRBV4-3 and TRBJ2-5; TRBD2 aligns across 7 bases. Losses at the gene ends were 1 base for V and 6 bases for J; bases not matched to a gene: 5. This CDR3 has 14 residues. The germline V gene has CDR1 LGHNA and CDR2 YSLEER. The CDR3 DNA reads TGCGCCAGCAGCCAAGCCCGGGAGGACAAGACCCAGTACTTC. Protein product: CASSQAREDKTQYF.

The gene calls are TRBV21-1 and TRBJ2-7; TRBD1, as called in the table, went unchecked against the DNA. TRBV21-1 is a pseudogene. The CDR3 runs to 13 residues. The CDR3 here is CASSTGQGAKQYF. DNA for the CDR3: TGTGCCAGCAGCACCGGACAGGGGGCGAAGCAGTACTTC.

The chain carries TRBV15 and TRBJ2-1; 8 bases match TRBD1. Trimming took 5 bases from V and 12 from J; bases not matched to a gene: 9. The CDR3 extends over 13 amino acids. Germline CDR1 is LNHNV and CDR2 is YYDKDF (reference sequence). The CDR3 DNA reads TGTGCCACCAGCGCCCCCCGGACAGGGCGGCAGTTCTTC. Its protein is CATSAPRTGRQFF.

This clonotype was seen ten or more times. This chain uses TRBV20-1 with TRBJ2-1; D gene unclear. CDR1 is DFQATT, CDR2 SNEGSKA, per germline (reference sequence). This CDR3 has 16 amino acids. Deletions cut 0 bases from V and 5 bases from J, with 17 bases between. CDR3 DNA sequence: TGCAGTGCTAGAGATTTTAAGACGGACGGAAACAATGAGCAGTTCTTC. This codes for CSARDFKTDGNNEQFF.

This clonotype was detected a few times. The chain recombines TRBV11-3 with TRBJ2-3; D may be TRBD1 (5 bases). The CDR3 length is 17 residues. Germline CDR1 SGHNT, CDR2 YENEEA. V lost 3 bases and J 2 bases, leaving 18 bases between the germline ends. The CDR3 DNA reads as TGTGCCAGCAGCTTGGATCGATGGGCAGGGATCACAGATACGCAGTATTTT. Its translation is CASSLDRWAGITDTQYF.